This TCR beta chain was captured by sequencing in a study of T cell clones after liver transplantation. Study information: As an antigen-independent comparator, third-party-reactive TCRbeta sequences came from pre-transplant mixed lymphocyte reactions. General observations from the study: A significant post-transplant drop in circulating graft-donor-reactive CD4 TCRbeta sequences occurred in most of the 8 subjects.

This CDR3 region has 12 residues. Trimming pared 5 bases from V and 5 bases from J, leaving 9 bases between. CDR1 SGHDN and CDR2 FVKESK come from the germline V gene. Only a few counts were recorded for this clone. What it binds is unknown. TCRdb keeps only in-frame clones here, not all; method: immunoSEQ multiplex PCR. The sample holds some 120,000 clones, less than 95% seen once. The source material was CD4+ T cells from blood, sampled 12 months after liver transplant. This receptor was identified in a human patient who received a liver transplant. Certain T cells may be donor cells from the graft. This chain connects TRBV14 to TRBJ1-2, with a tentative D call TRBD1 (5 bases). The CDR3 bases are TGTGCCAGCAGCGCCTCAGGGTATGGCTACACCTTC. This encodes CASSASGYGYTF.